This entry describes one TCR beta chain. Its matching antigen is unknown. This CDR3 region has 14 residues. Trimming cost V 6 bases and J 0 bases; bases outside gene matches: 3. Per germline, CDR1 SNHLY and CDR2 FYNNEI. Clones were sequenced by immunoSEQ multiplex PCR, and TCRdb holds only the in-frame ones, with some missing. The repertoire consists of some 120,000 clones, with almost 90% occurring once and the leading ten covering 12%. This specimen belongs to a study of PD-1 blockade in mismatch repair-deficient tumors. As for the study in general: Enrolled about 2012-2017, patients had progressing, pretreated mismatch repair-deficient cancers of 12 to 13 types. Findings and limits, study-wide: After pembrolizumab, tumor-resident clones rose rapidly, then generally contracted before radiologic responses.

PCR or immunohistochemistry showed mismatch repair deficiency in every enrolled patient. This TCR was recovered from an adult with mismatch repair-deficient cancer. V usage is TRBV2 and J usage is TRBJ2-7; 9 bases align to TRBD1. This sample comprised peripheral blood, obtained roughly 70 weeks after starting pembrolizumab. The CDR3 DNA sequence: TGTGCCAGCAGGGACAGGGGAAGCTCCTACGAGCAGTACTTC. Protein: CASRDRGSSYEQYF.